The 19 T cell receptor beta chains below all came from one sample that was sequenced in a study of CD8+CD57+ T cells in acquired aplastic anemia. The sequenced patients had an expansion of CD8+CD57+ cells seen by flow cytometry. The template for TCR beta VDJ and CDR3 sequence profiling was genomic DNA. TCRdb independently ran MiXCR on the reads; one entry per CDR3 protein. The table includes around 180,000 distinct CDR3 sequences, less than 50% detected once. The source material was sorted CD4+, CD8+, or CD8+CD57+ T cells (not recorded which) from PBMCs. These receptors were collected from a human donor with aplastic anemia.

This clonotype was seen ten or more times. The gene calls are TRBV19 and TRBJ1-6, with a weak D call TRBD1 (5 bases). Trimming removed 2 bases from V and 5 bases from J, with 7 bases in between. Germline loops: CDR1 LNHDA, CDR2 SQIVND (reference sequence). The CDR3 loop spans 14 amino acids. In DNA, the CDR3 is TGTGCCAGTAGTATACAGGGCGATAATTCACCCCTCCACTTT. Translated, it gives CASSIQGDNSPLHF.

The chain has TRBV7-9 and TRBJ2-2; unclear D gene. Germline assignment: CDR1 SEHNR and CDR2 FQNEAQ (reference sequence). The CDR3 length is 12 residues. Trimming cost V 5 bases and J 9 bases, with 10 bases left between them. CDR3 sequence: CASSLISRELFF. The CDR3, as DNA: TGTGCCAGCAGCCTCATATCCAGGGAGCTGTTTTTT.

The table lists this clonotype with a few counts. The V gene is TRBV7-2, the J gene TRBJ1-1; 8 bases are a match to TRBD1. CDR1 and CDR2 (germline): SGHTA, FQGNSA. The CDR3 sequence is 15 residues long. With V trimmed by 2 bases and J by 1 base, 3 bases remained unmatched. The CDR3 region is CASSLNGQGNTEAFF. CDR3 DNA sequence: TGTGCCAGCAGCTTAAACGGACAGGGGAACACTGAAGCTTTCTTT.

The chain links TRBV11-3 to TRBJ1-2; D is undetermined. V lost 6 bases and J 5 bases, leaving 13 bases between the germline ends. CDR1 is SGHNT, CDR2 YENEEA, per germline. CDR3 size: 13 residues. The CDR3 region is CASRRTAVYGYTF. The DNA for the CDR3 is TGTGCCAGCAGAAGGACGGCAGTATATGGCTACACCTTC. Full variable domain (remainder filled in from reference TRBV11-3 and TRBJ1-2): EAGVVQSPRYKIIEKKQPVAFWCNPISGHNTLYWYLQNLGQGPELLIRYENEEAVDDSQLPKDRFSAERLKGVDSTLKIQPAELGDSAVYLCASRRTAVYGYTFGSGTRLTVV.

About this clonotype itself: Given a much more abundant clone one base away, this may be a read error. J is TRBJ2-1 and V is TRBV19; D is possibly TRBD1 (6 bases). Germline-derived CDR1 and CDR2 are LNHDA and SQIVND (reference sequence). The CDR3 has 12 amino acids. CDR3 protein: CAGSPPGEKQFF. CDR3 sequence (DNA): TGTGCCGGTAGCCCACCAGGGGAAAAGCAGTTCTTC. The whole variable domain, filled in from reference TRBV19 and TRBJ2-1, reads DGGITQSPKYLFRKEGQNVTLSCEQNLNHDAMYWYRQDPGQGLRLIYYSQIVNDFQKGDIAEGYSVSREKKESFPLTVTSAQKNPTAFYLCAGSPPGEKQFFGPGTRLTVL.

The chain has TRBV10-3 and TRBJ1-1; no firm D call. V was pared by 0 bases and J by 0 bases, with 11 bases between. CDR3 size: 16 residues. Germline V lookup: CDR1 ENHRY, CDR2 SYGVKD. Here the CDR3 reads CAISESEGQLNTEAFF. As DNA, the CDR3 is TGTGCCATCAGTGAGTCTGAAGGGCAGCTGAACACTGAAGCTTTCTTT.

This clonotype came up many times. The chain joins TRBV6-5 to TRBJ1-1; possibly TRBD1 for D (5 bases). The CDR3 runs 14 residues. The V and J ends lost 5 bases and 5 bases respectively, with 15 bases between them. Per germline, CDR1 MNHEY and CDR2 SVGAGI. For the CDR3, the DNA is TGTGCCAGCAGTCTGTCAAGGGGCCGGACTGAAGCTTTCTTT. This gives the protein CASSLSRGRTEAFF.

The chain recombines TRBV7-9 with TRBJ2-7; D gene ambiguous. With 6 bases removed from V and 9 bases from J, the gap between germline ends came to 15 bases. The CDR3 spans 12 residues. The V gene's germline CDR1 is SEHNR and CDR2 FQNEAQ (reference sequence). CDR3 bases: TGTGCCAGCAGTTCCGCGACTTGGAGGCAGTACTTC. Translated: CASSSATWRQYF. Variable domain in full (rest from reference TRBV7-9 and TRBJ2-7): DTGVSQNPRHKITKRGQNVTFRCDPISEHNRLYWYRQTLGQGPEFLTYFQNEAQLEKSRLLSDRFSAERPKGSFSTLEIQRTEQGDSAMYLCASSSATWRQYFGPGTRLTVT.

This clonotype occurred many times. The rearrangement joins TRBV3-1 to TRBJ2-1; no firm D call. Deletions cut 2 bases from V and 9 bases from J, with 5 bases between. Germline CDR1 and CDR2: LGHDT and YNNKEL (reference sequence). This CDR3 is 11 amino acids long. The CDR3: CASSQIGEQFF. In DNA, the CDR3 is TGTGCCAGCAGCCAAATCGGTGAGCAGTTCTTC.

This chain links TRBV20-1 with TRBJ1-3; D call uncertain. The CDR3 is made up of 13 amino acids. V was cut by 4 bases and J by 1 base, with 8 bases left in between. The germline CDR1 and CDR2 sequences are DFQATT and SNEGSKA (reference sequence). The CDR3, as DNA: TGCAGTGCTACGAGAGGATCTGGAAACACCATATATTTT. Its protein is CSATRGSGNTIYF.

The CDR3 spells CATGDRVDNEQFF. The CDR3, as DNA: TGTGCCACCGGGGACAGGGTTGACAATGAGCAGTTCTTC. The chain uses TRBV24-1 and TRBJ2-1; 9 bases line up with TRBD1. After removal of 9 bases from V and 5 bases from J, the junction contained 4 bases not matched to a gene. The CDR3 length is 13 residues. Per the germline V gene, CDR1 is KGHDR and CDR2 is SFDVKD.

This clonotype was detected only a few times. The chain links TRBV7-3 to TRBJ1-5; no clear D. Germline V CDR1 and CDR2: SGHTA, FQGTGA. Trimming cost V 7 bases and J 6 bases, with 10 bases left between them. The CDR3 totals 12 residues. CDR3 bases: TGTGCCAGCACCGACGGGGTTCAGCCCCAGCATTTT. Translated, it gives CASTDGVQPQHF.

The table lists this clonotype with many counts. The chain recombines TRBV19 with TRBJ2-2; D is perhaps TRBD2 (5 bases). V gave up 6 bases and J gave up 5 bases, with 10 bases separating them. Per germline, CDR1 LNHDA and CDR2 SQIVND (reference sequence). The CDR3 is 13 residues long. CDR3 DNA sequence: TGTGCCAGTAGACTAGAGTATACCGGGGAGCTGTTTTTT. It specifies CASRLEYTGELFF.

The chain joins TRBV14 to TRBJ1-2; no reliable D call. V lost 0 bases, J lost 4 bases, and 12 bases lay in between. Germline V gene sequence: CDR1 SGHDN, CDR2 FVKESK. The CDR3 covers 15 residues. The CDR3 DNA follows: TGTGCCAGCAGCCAAGATTGGGGAGGAGGCTATGGCTACACCTTC. Encoded protein: CASSQDWGGGYGYTF.

The sample holds many counts of this clonotype. The chain employs TRBV7-3 and TRBJ2-2; no firm D call. This CDR3 comprises 14 residues. The V end lost 3 bases, the J end lost 1 base, and 6 bases lay between the germline ends. CDR1 is SGHTA, CDR2 FQGTGA, per germline. The CDR3 nucleotides read TGTGCCAGCAGCTTGAGTGGGAACACCGGGGAGCTGTTTTTT. It is translated as CASSLSGNTGELFF.

V gene TRBV20-1 combines with J gene TRBJ2-6, with 8 bases identical to TRBD1. Germline V gene data show CDR1 as DFQATT and CDR2 as SNEGSKA (reference sequence). Unmatched junction bases numbered 3, after V lost 5 bases and J lost 0 bases. CDR3 size: 15 residues. The CDR3 is CSAGTGHSGANVLTF. Written as DNA, the CDR3 is TGCAGTGCTGGGACAGGACACTCTGGGGCCAACGTCCTGACTTTC.

There are a few counts of this clonotype. This rearrangement joins TRBV10-2 to TRBJ2-5, with TRBD1 matching 9 bases. Germline V gene sequence: CDR1 WSHSY, CDR2 SAAADI. The ends lost 6 bases at V and 5 bases at J; junction bases unmatched: 10. CDR3 size: 15 residues. The CDR3 here is CASSPQGAAGETQYF. CDR3 nucleotides: TGCGCCAGCAGCCCACAGGGGGCGGCAGGGGAGACCCAGTACTTC.

This clonotype was observed a few times. This chain uses TRBV20-1 with TRBJ2-7; 7 bases are shared with TRBD1. The germline gives CDR1 DFQATT, CDR2 SNEGSKA (reference sequence). The CDR3 contains 14 residues. The junction had 6 bases not matched to a gene; V was cut back by 4 bases and J by 0 bases. The CDR3 sequence: CSATRTGFSYEQYF. The CDR3 nucleotides read TGCAGTGCTACCCGGACAGGTTTCTCCTACGAGCAGTACTTC.

About this clonotype: Germline and junction disagree at one end, which may indicate a read error. The chain is built from TRBV2 and TRBJ2-3; TRBD2 matches at 8 bases. The CDR3 sequence is 13 residues long. From germline, CDR1 is SNHLY and CDR2 FYNNEI. CDR3 sequence (DNA): TGTGTCAGCAGTCCGGGACTAGTGGATACGCGGTATTTT. As protein: CVSSPGLVDTRYF.